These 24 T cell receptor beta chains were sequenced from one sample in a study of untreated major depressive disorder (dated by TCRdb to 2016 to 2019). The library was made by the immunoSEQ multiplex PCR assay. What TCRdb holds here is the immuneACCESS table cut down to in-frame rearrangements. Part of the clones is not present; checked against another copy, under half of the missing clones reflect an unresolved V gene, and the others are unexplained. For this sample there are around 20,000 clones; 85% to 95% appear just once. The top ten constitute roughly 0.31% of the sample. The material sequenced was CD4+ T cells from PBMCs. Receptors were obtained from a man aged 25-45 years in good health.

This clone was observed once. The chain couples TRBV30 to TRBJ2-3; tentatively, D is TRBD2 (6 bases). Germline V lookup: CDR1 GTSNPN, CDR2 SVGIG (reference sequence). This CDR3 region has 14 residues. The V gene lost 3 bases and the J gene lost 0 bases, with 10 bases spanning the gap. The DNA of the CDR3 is TGTGCCTGGAGAGCTAGCGCCAGCACAGATACGCAGTATTTT. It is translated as CAWRASASTDTQYF.

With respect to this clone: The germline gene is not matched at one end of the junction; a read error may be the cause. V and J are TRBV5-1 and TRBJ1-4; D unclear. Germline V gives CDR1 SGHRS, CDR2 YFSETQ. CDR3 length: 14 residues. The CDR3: CASSLAPGVTREDF. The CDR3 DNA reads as TGCGCCAGCAGCTTGGCTCCCGGGGTCACGCGCGAGGACTTT.

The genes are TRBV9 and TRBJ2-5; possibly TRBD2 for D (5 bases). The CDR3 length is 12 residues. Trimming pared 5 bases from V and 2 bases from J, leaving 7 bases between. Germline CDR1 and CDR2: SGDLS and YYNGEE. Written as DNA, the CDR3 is TGTGCCAGCAGTACGGGGCAAGAGACCCAGTACTTC. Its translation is CASSTGQETQYF. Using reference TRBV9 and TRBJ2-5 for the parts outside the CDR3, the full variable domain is DSGVTQTPKHLITATGQRVTLRCSPRSGDLSVYWYQQSLDQGLQFLIQYYNGEERAKGNILERFSAQQFPDLHSELNLSSLELGDSALYFCASSTGQETQYFGPGTRLLVL.

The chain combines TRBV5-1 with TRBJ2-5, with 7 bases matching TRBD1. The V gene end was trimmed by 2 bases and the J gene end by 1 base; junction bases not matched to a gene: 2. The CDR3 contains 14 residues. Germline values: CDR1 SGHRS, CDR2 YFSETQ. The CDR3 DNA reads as TGCGCCAGCAGCTTTCCAGGGGGCCAAGAGACCCAGTACTTC. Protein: CASSFPGGQETQYF.

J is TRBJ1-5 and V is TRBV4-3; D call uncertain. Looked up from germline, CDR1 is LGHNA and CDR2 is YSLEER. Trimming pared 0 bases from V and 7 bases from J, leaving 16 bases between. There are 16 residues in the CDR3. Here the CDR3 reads CASSQEAGFGAQPQHF. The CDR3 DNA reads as TGCGCCAGCAGCCAAGAGGCGGGCTTTGGCGCGCAGCCCCAGCATTTT.

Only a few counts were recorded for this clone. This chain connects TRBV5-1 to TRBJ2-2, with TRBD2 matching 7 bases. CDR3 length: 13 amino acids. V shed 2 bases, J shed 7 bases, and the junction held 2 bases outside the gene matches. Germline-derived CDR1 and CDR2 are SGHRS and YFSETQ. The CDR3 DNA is TGCGCCAGCAGCTTTCTAGCGGTCGGGGAGCTGTTTTTT. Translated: CASSFLAVGELFF.

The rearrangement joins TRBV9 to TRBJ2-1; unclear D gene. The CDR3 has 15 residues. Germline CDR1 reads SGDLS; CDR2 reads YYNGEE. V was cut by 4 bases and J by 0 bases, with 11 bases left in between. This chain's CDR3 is CASSPYTSSYNEQFF. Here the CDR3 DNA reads TGTGCCAGCAGCCCCTACACGAGCTCCTACAATGAGCAGTTCTTC.

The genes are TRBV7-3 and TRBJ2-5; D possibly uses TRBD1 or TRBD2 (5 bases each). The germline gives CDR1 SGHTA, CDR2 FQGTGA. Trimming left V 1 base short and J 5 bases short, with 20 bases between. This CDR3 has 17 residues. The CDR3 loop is CASSLRAGLQEGETQYF. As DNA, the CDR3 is TGTGCCAGCAGCTTAAGGGCCGGACTTCAAGAGGGGGAGACCCAGTACTTC.

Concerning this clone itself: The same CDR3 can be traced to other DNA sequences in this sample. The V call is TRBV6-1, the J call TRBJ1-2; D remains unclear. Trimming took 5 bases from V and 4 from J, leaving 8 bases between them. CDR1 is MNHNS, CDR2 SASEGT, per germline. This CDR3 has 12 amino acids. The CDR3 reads CASSQYGYGYTF. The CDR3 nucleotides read TGTGCCAGCAGTCAATATGGCTATGGCTACACCTTC.

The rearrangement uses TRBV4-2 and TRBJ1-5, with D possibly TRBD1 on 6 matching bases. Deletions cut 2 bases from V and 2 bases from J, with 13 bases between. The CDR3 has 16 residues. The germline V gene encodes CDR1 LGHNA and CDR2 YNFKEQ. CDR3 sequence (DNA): TGTGCCAGCAGCCAACCTGGGACACCAGGCAATCAGCCCCAGCATTTT. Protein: CASSQPGTPGNQPQHF.

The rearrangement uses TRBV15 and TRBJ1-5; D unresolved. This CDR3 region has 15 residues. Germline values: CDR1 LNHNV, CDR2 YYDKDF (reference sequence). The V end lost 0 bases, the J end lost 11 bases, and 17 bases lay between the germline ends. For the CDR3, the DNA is TGTGCCACCAGCAGAGATCAAGGGTACGATCGGGCCCAGCATTTT. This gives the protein CATSRDQGYDRAQHF. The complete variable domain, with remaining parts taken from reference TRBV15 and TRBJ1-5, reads DAMVIQNPRYQVTQFGKPVTLSCSQTLNHNVMYWYQQKSSQAPKLLFHYYDKDFNNEADTPDNFQSRRPNTSFCFLDIRSPGLGDTAMYLCATSRDQGYDRAQHFGDGTRLSIL.

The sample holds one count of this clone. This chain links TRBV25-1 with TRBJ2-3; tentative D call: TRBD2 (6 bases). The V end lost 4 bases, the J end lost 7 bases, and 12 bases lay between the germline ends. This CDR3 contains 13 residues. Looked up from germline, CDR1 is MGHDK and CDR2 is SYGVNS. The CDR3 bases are TGTGCCAGCAGTGTCCCCGCGGGGTATACGCAGTATTTT. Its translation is CASSVPAGYTQYF.

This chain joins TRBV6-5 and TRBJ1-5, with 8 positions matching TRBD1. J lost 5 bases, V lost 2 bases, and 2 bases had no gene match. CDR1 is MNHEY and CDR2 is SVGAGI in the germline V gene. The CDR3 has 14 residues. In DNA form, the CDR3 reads TGTGCCAGCAGTTACACAGGGGGACATCAGCCCCAGCATTTT. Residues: CASSYTGGHQPQHF.

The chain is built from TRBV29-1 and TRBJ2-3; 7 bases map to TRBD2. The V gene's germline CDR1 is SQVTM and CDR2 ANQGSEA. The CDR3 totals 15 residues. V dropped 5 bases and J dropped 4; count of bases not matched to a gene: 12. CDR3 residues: CSVRGTSAISDTQYF. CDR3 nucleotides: TGCAGCGTTCGGGGTACTAGCGCCATTTCAGATACGCAGTATTTT.

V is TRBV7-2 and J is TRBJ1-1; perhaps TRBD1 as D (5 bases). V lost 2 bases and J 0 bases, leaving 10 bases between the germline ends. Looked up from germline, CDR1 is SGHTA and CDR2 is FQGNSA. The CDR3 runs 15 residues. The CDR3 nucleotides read TGTGCCAGCAGCTTATGGGGGGGAATGAACACTGAAGCTTTCTTT. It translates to CASSLWGGMNTEAFF.

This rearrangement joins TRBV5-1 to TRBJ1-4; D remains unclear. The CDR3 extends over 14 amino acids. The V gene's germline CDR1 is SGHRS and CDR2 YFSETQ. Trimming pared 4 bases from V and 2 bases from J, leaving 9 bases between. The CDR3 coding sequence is TGCGCCAGCAGCCCGGCTAGCACTAATGAAAAACTGTTTTTT. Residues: CASSPASTNEKLFF.

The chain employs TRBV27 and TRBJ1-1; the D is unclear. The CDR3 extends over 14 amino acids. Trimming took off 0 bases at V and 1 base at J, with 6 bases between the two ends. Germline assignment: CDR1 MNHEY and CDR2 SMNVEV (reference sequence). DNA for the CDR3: TGTGCCAGCAGTTTATCGGTGGGGAACACTGAAGCTTTCTTT. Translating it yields CASSLSVGNTEAFF.

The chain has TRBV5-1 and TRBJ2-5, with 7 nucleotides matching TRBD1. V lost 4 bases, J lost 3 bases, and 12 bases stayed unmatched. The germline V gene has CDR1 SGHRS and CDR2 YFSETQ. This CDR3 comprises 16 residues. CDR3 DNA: TGCGCCAGCAGCCGGCGTCTTAGTGGGACAGAAGAGACCCAGTACTTC. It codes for CASSRRLSGTEETQYF.

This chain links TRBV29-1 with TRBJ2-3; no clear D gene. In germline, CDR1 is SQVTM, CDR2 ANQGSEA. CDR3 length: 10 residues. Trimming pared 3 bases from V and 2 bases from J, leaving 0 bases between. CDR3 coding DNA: TGCAGCGTTGACACAGATACGCAGTATTTT. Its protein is CSVDTDTQYF.

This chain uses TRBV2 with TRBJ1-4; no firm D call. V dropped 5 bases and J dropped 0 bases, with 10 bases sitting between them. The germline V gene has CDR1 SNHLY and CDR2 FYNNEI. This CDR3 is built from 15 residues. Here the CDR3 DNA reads TGTGCCAGCAGTTGGCGGACCGCAACTAATGAAAAACTGTTTTTT. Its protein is CASSWRTATNEKLFF.

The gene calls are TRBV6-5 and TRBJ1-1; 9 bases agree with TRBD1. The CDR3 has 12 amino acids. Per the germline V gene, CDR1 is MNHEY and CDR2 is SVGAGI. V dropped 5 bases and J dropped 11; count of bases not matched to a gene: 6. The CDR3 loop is CASSLTGTGAFF. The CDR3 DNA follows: TGTGCCAGCAGTCTTACCGGGACAGGGGCTTTCTTT.

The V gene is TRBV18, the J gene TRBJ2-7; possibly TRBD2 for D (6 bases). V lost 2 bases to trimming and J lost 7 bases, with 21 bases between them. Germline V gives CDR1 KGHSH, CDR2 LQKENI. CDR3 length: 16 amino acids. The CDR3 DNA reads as TGTGCCAGCTCACCAACGGTAGTTTACGGGAGAGAGGAGCAGTACTTC. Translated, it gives CASSPTVVYGREEQYF.

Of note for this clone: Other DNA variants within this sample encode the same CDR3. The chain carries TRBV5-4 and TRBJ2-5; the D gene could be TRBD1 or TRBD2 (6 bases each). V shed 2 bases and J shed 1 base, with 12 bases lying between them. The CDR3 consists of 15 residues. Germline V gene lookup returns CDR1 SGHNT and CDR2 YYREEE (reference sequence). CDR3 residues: CASSFDGGGQETQYF. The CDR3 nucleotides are TGTGCCAGCAGCTTCGACGGAGGGGGCCAAGAGACCCAGTACTTC.

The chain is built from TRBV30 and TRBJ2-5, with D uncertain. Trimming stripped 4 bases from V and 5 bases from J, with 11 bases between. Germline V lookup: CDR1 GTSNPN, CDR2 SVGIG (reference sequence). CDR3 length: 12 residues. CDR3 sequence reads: CAWNSPRETQYF. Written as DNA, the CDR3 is TGTGCCTGGAACAGTCCCCGGGAGACCCAGTACTTC.